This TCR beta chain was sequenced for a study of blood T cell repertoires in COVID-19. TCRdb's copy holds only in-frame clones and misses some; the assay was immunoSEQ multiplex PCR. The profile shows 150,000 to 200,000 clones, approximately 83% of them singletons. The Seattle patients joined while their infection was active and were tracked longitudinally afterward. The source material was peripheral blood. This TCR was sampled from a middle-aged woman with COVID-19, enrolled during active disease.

DNA for the CDR3: TGTGCCAGCAGTTACGACGGACAGGGCAGTCAGCCCCAGCATTTT. Protein product: CASSYDGQGSQPQHF. The J gene is TRBJ1-5, the V gene TRBV6-5; 8 positions match TRBD1. The CDR3 has 15 amino acids. V lost 2 bases and J lost 6; bases outside the gene matches: 6. Germline CDR1 and CDR2: MNHEY and SVGAGI.